The subject of this entry is one T cell receptor (beta chain). This clonotype was observed a few times. Its antigen has not been determined. Per-base quality was not reported, and no clone a single base away is much larger than it. This record belongs to a study of identical twins (TCRdb year 2016). For the study in its entirety: To test whether fetal clonotypes persist, the study used deep sequencing on TCR alpha and beta repertoires from monozygotic twins, unrelated adults of various ages, and cord blood. Replicate twin experiments were performed at different times using different library preparation protocols to rule out contamination. The study at large found these results: Recombination models systematically underestimated out-of-frame TCR alpha sharing in monozygotic twins but agreed with sharing between unrelated individuals. Compared with coincidental sharing between unrelated individuals, out-of-frame TCR alpha sequences shared between twins had an excess of sequences with low generation probability. Invariant T cells such as MAIT and iNKT could partly confound zero-insertion analyses, though diverse VJ usage argued against this for most clonotypes. Fewer insertions were carried by abundant cord blood beta clonotypes, a similar but weaker trend appeared in young adult naive repertoires, and no such trend appeared in memory repertoires. Because the same donors could not be followed over many years, conclusions were based on cross-sectional statistical analysis. A weaker excess of twin sharing was found in beta out-of-frame sequences because the signal-to-noise ratio was lowered by fewer shared sequences.

The library was built by means of 5' RACE. Sequencing took place on an Illumina HiSeq 2000. A universal primer binding site was introduced by template switching, and a unique molecular identifier was present in the final cDNA, enabling accurate counting of TCR cDNA molecules. Specific primers in the conserved constant-segment region were used to synthesize first-strand cDNA for the TCR alpha and beta chains. To control for contamination, every cDNA library carried two barcodes: a SMART-Mk sample barcode plus Illumina barcodes. Two successive PCR steps introduced TruSeq adapter sequences along with Illumina sample barcodes. The Illumina HiSeq platform was used with custom primers to sequence TCR alpha and beta cDNA libraries. As for the original processing: MiGEC processed the raw reads to extract unique molecular identifiers, while MiXCR was used to determine the CDR3 positions. For each individual, recombination models were inferred using an EM algorithm with the repgenHMM and IGoR tools. The analysis of shared clonotypes was done with the tcR package in R, with sharing normalized by the product of cloneset sizes. Out-of-frame nonproductive sequences were analyzed to study raw recombination free of thymic and clonal selection effects. Using fastp trimming at Q25 and MiXCR clonotype assembly, TCRdb reanalyzed the public sequencing data and kept in-frame beta chains. When rows share a CDR3 protein, they turn into one entry using the most common DNA and genes. TCRdb, rather than the study authors, made the V and J calls. This sample has a few hundred thousand distinct CDR3 sequences in its table, and roughly 9.5% of those were observed once. Jointly, the top ten make up under 3.5% of the sample.

All donors were healthy Caucasians. Three pairs of female monozygotic twins, all aged about 18 to 30 years, were included in the twin cohort. Peripheral blood mononuclear cells were the source from which RNA for the TCR libraries was isolated. The CDR3 starts with the cysteine, ends with the phenylalanine, and has 12 residues. The sequence is cut down to CDR3 DNA, 36 bases in frame from base 1. The junction shows trimming of 3 bases on V and 5 bases on J, and the gene matches do not reach 3 bases of it. CDR1 SQVTM and CDR2 ANQGSEA are derived from the germline V gene. This sample also belongs to another study, concerning yellow fever vaccine responses in identical twins. From that second study: According to the authors, in identical twins the way T cells responded to vaccination appeared partly convergent and partly personalized. In the study, vaccine-responding T cell clones were precisely tracked in identical twins.

The receptor was isolated from a woman aged 18 to 35 in good health. This chain joins TRBV29-1 to TRBJ2-7; 8 central bases correspond to TRBD1. The sample taken for sequencing was PBMCs. The CDR3: CSVDRGLNEQYF. The nucleotides are TGCAGCGTTGACAGGGGGCTCAACGAGCAGTACTTC.